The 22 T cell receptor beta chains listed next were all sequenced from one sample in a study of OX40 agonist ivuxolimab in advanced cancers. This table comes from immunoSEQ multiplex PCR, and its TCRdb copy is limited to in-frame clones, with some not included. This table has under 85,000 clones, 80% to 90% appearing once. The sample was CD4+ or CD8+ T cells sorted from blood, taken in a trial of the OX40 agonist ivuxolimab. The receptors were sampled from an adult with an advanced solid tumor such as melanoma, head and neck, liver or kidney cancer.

The CDR3 sequence is CATPIGTDTQYF. The CDR3 DNA is TGTGCCACCCCTATCGGCACAGATACGCAGTATTTT. The genes are TRBV6-5 and TRBJ2-3; no reliable D call. Trimming stripped 10 bases from V and 1 base from J, with 9 bases between. This CDR3 contains 12 residues. Germline loops: CDR1 MNHEY, CDR2 SVGAGI.

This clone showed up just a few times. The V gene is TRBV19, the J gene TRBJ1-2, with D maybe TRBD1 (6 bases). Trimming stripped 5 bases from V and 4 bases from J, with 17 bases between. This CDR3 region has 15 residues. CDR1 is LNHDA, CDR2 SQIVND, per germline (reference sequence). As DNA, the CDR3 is TGTGCCAGTAGTTCCAACAGGGATGGGAGCTATGGCTACACCTTC. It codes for CASSSNRDGSYGYTF.

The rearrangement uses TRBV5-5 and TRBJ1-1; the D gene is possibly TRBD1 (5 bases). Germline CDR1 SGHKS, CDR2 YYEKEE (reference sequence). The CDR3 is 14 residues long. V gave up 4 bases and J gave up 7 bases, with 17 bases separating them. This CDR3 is CASSVLDSGIEAFF. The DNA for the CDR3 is TGTGCCAGCAGCGTGTTAGACAGTGGGATTGAAGCTTTCTTT.

CDR3 sequence reads: CASSFQVGNTEAFF. CDR3 sequence (DNA): TGCGCCAGCAGCTTTCAGGTAGGGAACACTGAAGCTTTCTTT. The chain carries TRBV5-1 and TRBJ1-1; D unclear. Germline V gene sequence: CDR1 SGHRS, CDR2 YFSETQ. The CDR3 totals 14 residues. With 2 bases removed from V and 1 base from J, the gap between germline ends came to 9 bases.

CDR3 sequence (DNA): TGTGCCACCCAGGGGTTCCCTGAAGCTTTCTTT. Its protein is CATQGFPEAFF. The V and J genes are TRBV19 and TRBJ1-1; perhaps TRBD1 as D (6 bases). The CDR3 consists of 11 residues. The germline V gene encodes CDR1 LNHDA and CDR2 SQIVND (reference sequence). V gave up 10 bases and J gave up 6 bases, with 12 bases separating them.

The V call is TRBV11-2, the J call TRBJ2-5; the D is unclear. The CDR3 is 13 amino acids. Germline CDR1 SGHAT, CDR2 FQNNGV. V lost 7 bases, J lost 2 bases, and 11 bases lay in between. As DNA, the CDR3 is TGTGCCAGCAACAAAAAGGGTCAAGAGACCCAGTACTTC. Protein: CASNKKGQETQYF.

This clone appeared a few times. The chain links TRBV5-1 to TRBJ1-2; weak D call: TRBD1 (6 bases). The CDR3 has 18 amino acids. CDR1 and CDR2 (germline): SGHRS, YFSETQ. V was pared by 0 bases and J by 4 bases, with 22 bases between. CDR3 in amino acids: CASSLAPSAGGALYGYTF. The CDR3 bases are TGCGCCAGCAGCTTGGCCCCCTCAGCTGGGGGCGCGCTCTATGGCTACACCTTC.

The CDR3 is CASSEEGFSGRANQFF. In DNA form, the CDR3 reads TGTGCCAGCAGTGAAGAGGGGTTTAGCGGGAGGGCCAATCAGTTCTTC. The chain is built from TRBV6-1 and TRBJ2-1, with TRBD2 identical over 11 bases. V was pared by 1 base and J by 13 bases, with 12 bases of the junction left unmatched. Germline V gene sequence: CDR1 MNHNS, CDR2 SASEGT. The CDR3 is 16 residues long.

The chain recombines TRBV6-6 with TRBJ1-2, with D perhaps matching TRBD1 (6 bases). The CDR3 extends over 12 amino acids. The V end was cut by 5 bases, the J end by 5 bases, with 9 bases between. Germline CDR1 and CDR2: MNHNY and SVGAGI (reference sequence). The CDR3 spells CASSPDSYGYTF. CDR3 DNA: TGTGCCAGCAGTCCGGACAGTTATGGCTACACCTTC.

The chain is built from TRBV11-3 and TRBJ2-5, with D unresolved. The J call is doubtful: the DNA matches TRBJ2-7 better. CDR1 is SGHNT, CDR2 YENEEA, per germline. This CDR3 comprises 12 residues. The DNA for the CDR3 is TGTGCCAGCAGCTCCCAGTTCTACGAGCAGTACTTC. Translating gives CASSSQFYEQYF.

The CDR3 DNA reads as TGTGCCAGCAGCTTCCAGGGGGGGCTAGGCAATGAGCAGTTCTTC. It yields the protein CASSFQGGLGNEQFF. This chain joins TRBV7-3 and TRBJ2-1; D tentatively fits TRBD1 or TRBD2 (7 bases each). Germline loops: CDR1 SGHTA, CDR2 FQGTGA. The CDR3 covers 15 residues. Deletions cut 3 bases from V and 6 bases from J, with 15 bases between.

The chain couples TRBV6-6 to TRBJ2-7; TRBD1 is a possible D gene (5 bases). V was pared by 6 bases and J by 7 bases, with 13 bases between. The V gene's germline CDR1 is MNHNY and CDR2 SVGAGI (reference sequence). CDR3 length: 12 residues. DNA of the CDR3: TGTGCCAGCAGCCCCGGATCAGGGGAGCAGTACTTC. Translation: CASSPGSGEQYF.

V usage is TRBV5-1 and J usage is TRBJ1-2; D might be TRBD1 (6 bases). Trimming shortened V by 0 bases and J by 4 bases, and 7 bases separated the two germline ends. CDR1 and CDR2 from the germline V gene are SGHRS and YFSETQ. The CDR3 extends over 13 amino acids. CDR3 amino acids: CASSLDRVYGYTF. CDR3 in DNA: TGCGCCAGCAGCTTGGACAGGGTCTATGGCTACACCTTC.

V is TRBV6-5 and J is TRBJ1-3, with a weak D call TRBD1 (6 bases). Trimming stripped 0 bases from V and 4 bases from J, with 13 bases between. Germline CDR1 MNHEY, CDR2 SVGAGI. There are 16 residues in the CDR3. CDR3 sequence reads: CASSYSAGEFGNTIYF. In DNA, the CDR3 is TGTGCCAGCAGTTACTCGGCAGGGGAATTCGGAAACACCATATATTTT.

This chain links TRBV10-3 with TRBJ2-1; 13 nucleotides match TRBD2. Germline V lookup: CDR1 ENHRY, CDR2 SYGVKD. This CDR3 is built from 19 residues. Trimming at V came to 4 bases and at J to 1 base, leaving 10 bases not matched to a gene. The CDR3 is CAISGTSGGAPGSYNEQFF. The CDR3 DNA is TGTGCCATCAGTGGTACTAGCGGGGGGGCTCCTGGTTCCTACAATGAGCAGTTCTTC.

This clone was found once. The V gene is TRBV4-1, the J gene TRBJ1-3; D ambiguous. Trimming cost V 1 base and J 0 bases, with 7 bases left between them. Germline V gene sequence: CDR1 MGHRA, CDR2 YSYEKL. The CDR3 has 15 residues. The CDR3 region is CASSQGWGSGNTIYF. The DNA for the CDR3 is TGCGCCAGCAGCCAAGGTTGGGGCTCTGGAAACACCATATATTTT.

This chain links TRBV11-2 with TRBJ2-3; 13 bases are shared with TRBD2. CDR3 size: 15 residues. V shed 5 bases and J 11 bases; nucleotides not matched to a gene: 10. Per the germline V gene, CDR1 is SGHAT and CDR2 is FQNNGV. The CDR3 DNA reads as TGTGCCAGCAGCCACATTAGGACTAGCGGGGGTCGGCAGTATTTT. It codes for CASSHIRTSGGRQYF.

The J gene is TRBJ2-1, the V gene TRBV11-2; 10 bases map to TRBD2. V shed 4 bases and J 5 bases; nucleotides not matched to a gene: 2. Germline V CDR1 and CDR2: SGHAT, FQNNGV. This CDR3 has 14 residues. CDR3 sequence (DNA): TGTGCCAGCAGCTATAGCGGGGGGAACAATGAGCAGTTCTTC. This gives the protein CASSYSGGNNEQFF.

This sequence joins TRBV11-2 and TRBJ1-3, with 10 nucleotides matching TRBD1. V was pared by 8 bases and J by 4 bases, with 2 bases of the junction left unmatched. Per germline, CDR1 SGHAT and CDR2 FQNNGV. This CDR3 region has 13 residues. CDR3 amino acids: CASGTGDGNTIYF. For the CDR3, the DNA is TGTGCCAGCGGGACAGGGGACGGAAACACCATATATTTT.

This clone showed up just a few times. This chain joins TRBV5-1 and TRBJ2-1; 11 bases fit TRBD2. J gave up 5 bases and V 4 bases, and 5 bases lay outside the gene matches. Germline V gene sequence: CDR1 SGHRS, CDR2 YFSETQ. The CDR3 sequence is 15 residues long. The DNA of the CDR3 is TGCGCCAGCAGCCACGGGACTAGCGGAAACAATGAGCAGTTCTTC. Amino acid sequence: CASSHGTSGNNEQFF.

DNA of the CDR3: TGTGCCAGCAGCCAGCGGGGGGCCACAGATACGCAGTATTTT. Amino acid sequence: CASSQRGATDTQYF. The V and J genes are TRBV11-3 and TRBJ2-3; 9 nucleotides match TRBD2. The J segment lost 2 bases and the V segment lost 5 bases, leaving 2 bases of the junction unmatched. This CDR3 spans 14 amino acids. Germline values: CDR1 SGHNT, CDR2 YENEEA.

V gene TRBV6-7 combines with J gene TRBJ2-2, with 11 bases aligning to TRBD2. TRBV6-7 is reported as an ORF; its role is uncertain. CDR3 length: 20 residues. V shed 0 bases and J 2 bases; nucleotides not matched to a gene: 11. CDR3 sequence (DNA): TGTGCCAGCAGTTACTCAATTCTAGCGGGGGGCCTGACCAACACCGGGGAGCTGTTTTTT. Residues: CASSYSILAGGLTNTGELFF.